The present T cell receptor (beta chain) was sequenced within a study of response to subunit inactivated influenza vaccine. Study-wide findings and caveats: The authors suggested that every seasonal influenza vaccination recruits few new T cells.

This CDR3 has 13 residues. Deletions cut 0 bases from V and 5 bases from J, with 7 bases between. Germline V lookup: CDR1 LNHNV, CDR2 YYDKDF (reference sequence). This clonotype was seen more than once but under ten times. Antigen specificity is unknown. TCRdb recomputed calls from the RT-PCR reads with MiXCR, one row per CDR3 protein. The repertoire holds around 190,000 distinct CDR3 sequences, with about 9% as singletons. The TCR sequence derives from a man between 50 and 59 years old who received an inactivated influenza vaccine. V usage is TRBV15 and J usage is TRBJ2-5; tentatively, D is TRBD1 or TRBD2 (5 bases each). The sequenced sample was non-naive T cells sorted from PBMCs, obtained on the day of vaccination. The CDR3 sequence: CATSRDRDETQYF. CDR3 nucleotide sequence: TGTGCCACCAGCAGAGATAGGGACGAGACCCAGTACTTC.